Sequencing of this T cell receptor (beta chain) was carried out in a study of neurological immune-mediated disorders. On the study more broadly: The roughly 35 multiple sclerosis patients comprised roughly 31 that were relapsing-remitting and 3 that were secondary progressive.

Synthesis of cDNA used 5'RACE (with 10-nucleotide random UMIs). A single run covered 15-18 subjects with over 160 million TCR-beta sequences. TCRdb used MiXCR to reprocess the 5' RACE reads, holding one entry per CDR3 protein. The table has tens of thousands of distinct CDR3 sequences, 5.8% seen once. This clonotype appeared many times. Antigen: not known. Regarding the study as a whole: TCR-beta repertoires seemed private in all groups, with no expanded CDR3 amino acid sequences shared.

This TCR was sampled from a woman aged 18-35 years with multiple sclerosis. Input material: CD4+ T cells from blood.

As DNA, the CDR3 is TGTGCCAGCAGCTTGTTAGCAGCGGGGCTCACAGATACGCAGTATTTT. Its translation is CASSLLAAGLTDTQYF. The V gene is TRBV5-6, the J gene TRBJ2-3; TRBD2 matches 7 bases. CDR3 size: 16 residues. V shed 1 base and J 2 bases; nucleotides not matched to a gene: 7. Germline V gene lookup returns CDR1 SGHDT and CDR2 YYEEEE.